These 13 T cell receptor beta chains were all obtained from the same sample, sequenced in a study of blood T cells in healthy people across ages. Then a second PCR, running about 6 to 12 cycles, was carried out with a sample-barcoded 5' primer and a J-beta primer mix. TCRdb recomputed calls from the 5' RACE reads with MiXCR, one row per CDR3 protein. The sample contains 1.5 million to 2 million distinct CDR3 sequences, 28% of which appear only once. Source material: blood. The receptors stem from a woman in her thirties in good health.

The table lists this clonotype with a few counts. The DNA for the CDR3 is TGTGCCAGCAGTTTAGCGATCACCGGGGAGCTGTTTTTT. It is translated as CASSLAITGELFF. The chain uses TRBV12-3 or TRBV12-4 and TRBJ2-2; no definite D call. CDR3 length equals 13 residues. The V end was cut by 0 bases, the J end by 4 bases, with 3 bases between.

This clonotype appeared once. The junction shows a germline mismatch at one end, possibly a read error. This chain links TRBV9 with TRBJ2-1; a weak D match, TRBD2 (5 bases). The CDR3 loop spans 13 amino acids. Germline V gives CDR1 SGDLS, CDR2 YYNGEE. The CDR3 reads CASGVMRDDEQFF. In nucleotides, the CDR3 is TGTGCCAGCGGCGTCATGAGGGATGATGAGCAGTTCTTC.

For this clonotype: This could be a read error, since a much larger clone is one nucleotide away. V gene TRBV24-1 combines with J gene TRBJ1-5, with 7 bases fitting TRBD1. J lost 9 bases, V lost 6 bases, and 7 bases had no gene match. The CDR3 has 13 amino acids. Germline CDR1 KGHDR, CDR2 SFDVKD. As DNA, the CDR3 is TGTGCCACCAGTAATTCCAGGGGGGCGCCCCAGCATTTT. Its protein product is CATSNSRGAPQHF.

Ten or more counts support this clonotype. The CDR3, as DNA: TGTGCCAGCACCTTAAGCGGGAGGGCGGCCAATGAGCAGTTCTTC. The encoded protein is CASTLSGRAANEQFF. The chain joins TRBV12-3 or TRBV12-4 to TRBJ2-1; 10 nucleotides agree with TRBD2. J lost 6 bases, V lost 7 bases, and 9 bases had no gene match. The CDR3 runs to 15 residues.

This clonotype was detected many times. The V call is TRBV7-6, the J call TRBJ2-3; D unclear. The V gene's germline CDR1 is SGHVS and CDR2 FNYEAQ. The CDR3 spans 14 residues. The V and J ends lost 0 bases and 1 base respectively, with 5 bases between them. The CDR3 bases are TGTGCCAGCAGCTTAGCGCATGGCACAGATACGCAGTATTTT. Translation gives CASSLAHGTDTQYF.

This clonotype has a handful of counts. The gene calls are TRBV5-1 and TRBJ2-3, with unresolved D. Germline loops: CDR1 SGHRS, CDR2 YFSETQ. V gave up 0 bases and J gave up 6 bases, with 14 bases separating them. The CDR3 covers 15 residues. The CDR3 nucleotides are TGCGCCAGCAGCTTGGGGGCCCTCCGCCTGGATACGCAGTATTTT. It is translated as CASSLGALRLDTQYF.

The gene calls are TRBV13 and TRBJ1-4; D is perhaps TRBD1 (6 bases). V dropped 5 bases and J dropped 9 bases, with 10 bases sitting between them. CDR1 PRHDT and CDR2 FYEKMQ come from the germline V gene (reference sequence). This CDR3 has 12 residues. This CDR3 reads CASSMDSQKLFF. CDR3 sequence (DNA): TGTGCCAGCAGCATGGACAGCCAAAAACTGTTTTTT.

The chain has TRBV24-1 and TRBJ1-2, with 8 bases identical to TRBD1. Germline CDR1 is KGHDR and CDR2 is SFDVKD. The CDR3 is 15 residues long. V lost 4 bases, J lost 7 bases, and 10 bases stayed unmatched. Written as DNA, the CDR3 is TGTGCCACCAGTGACCCCGGGACAGGACTCCCTGGCTACACCTTC. Translation gives CATSDPGTGLPGYTF.

This rearrangement joins TRBV25-1 to TRBJ2-7, with 8 bases fitting TRBD2. This CDR3 region has 16 residues. The germline CDR1 and CDR2 sequences are MGHDK and SYGVNS. Trimming at V came to 1 base and at J to 3 bases, leaving 8 bases not matched to a gene. The CDR3 nucleotides are TGTGCCAGCAGTGAATCGAACGGGAGGGCCTTCTACGAGCAGTACTTC. As protein: CASSESNGRAFYEQYF.

The rearrangement joins TRBV3-1 to TRBJ2-2, with D perhaps assigned TRBD1 or TRBD2 (5 bases each). Trimming cost V 1 base and J 13 bases, with 22 bases left between them. The CDR3 consists of 16 residues. Looked up from germline, CDR1 is LGHDT and CDR2 is YNNKEL (reference sequence). CDR3 residues: CASSQGRRNEGRGLFF. In DNA, the CDR3 is TGTGCCAGCAGCCAAGGAAGACGGAACGAGGGGCGTGGGCTGTTTTTT.

This clonotype was observed at least ten times. The rearrangement joins TRBV10-3 to TRBJ1-1; D is undetermined. V was trimmed by 8 bases and J by 0 bases, leaving 10 bases between them. The CDR3 contains 13 residues. Germline V gene data show CDR1 as ENHRY and CDR2 as SYGVKD. The CDR3 reads CAIYGGMNTEAFF. CDR3 in DNA: TGTGCCATCTATGGAGGGATGAACACTGAAGCTTTCTTT.

This clonotype was seen only a few times. The chain recombines TRBV20-1 with TRBJ1-1; 7 positions agree with TRBD1. The CDR3 length is 15 residues. Germline CDR1 and CDR2: DFQATT and SNEGSKA (reference sequence). The trim removed 6 bases at V and 4 bases at J, leaving 14 bases unmatched. CDR3 nucleotide sequence: TGCAGTGCGTATGAGACAGGGCGGTCGGGCACTGAAGCTTTCTTT. This translates into CSAYETGRSGTEAFF.

A remark on this clonotype: One junction end disagrees with the germline gene, perhaps due to a read error. J is TRBJ2-7 and V is TRBV5-1; maybe TRBD1 (5 bases). The CDR3 has 12 residues. The germline V gene encodes CDR1 SGHRS and CDR2 YFSETQ. The CDR3 bases are TGCGTCAGCAGCGCCCTTGTGGGGCAGCAGTACTTC. Translated, it gives CVSSALVGQQYF.